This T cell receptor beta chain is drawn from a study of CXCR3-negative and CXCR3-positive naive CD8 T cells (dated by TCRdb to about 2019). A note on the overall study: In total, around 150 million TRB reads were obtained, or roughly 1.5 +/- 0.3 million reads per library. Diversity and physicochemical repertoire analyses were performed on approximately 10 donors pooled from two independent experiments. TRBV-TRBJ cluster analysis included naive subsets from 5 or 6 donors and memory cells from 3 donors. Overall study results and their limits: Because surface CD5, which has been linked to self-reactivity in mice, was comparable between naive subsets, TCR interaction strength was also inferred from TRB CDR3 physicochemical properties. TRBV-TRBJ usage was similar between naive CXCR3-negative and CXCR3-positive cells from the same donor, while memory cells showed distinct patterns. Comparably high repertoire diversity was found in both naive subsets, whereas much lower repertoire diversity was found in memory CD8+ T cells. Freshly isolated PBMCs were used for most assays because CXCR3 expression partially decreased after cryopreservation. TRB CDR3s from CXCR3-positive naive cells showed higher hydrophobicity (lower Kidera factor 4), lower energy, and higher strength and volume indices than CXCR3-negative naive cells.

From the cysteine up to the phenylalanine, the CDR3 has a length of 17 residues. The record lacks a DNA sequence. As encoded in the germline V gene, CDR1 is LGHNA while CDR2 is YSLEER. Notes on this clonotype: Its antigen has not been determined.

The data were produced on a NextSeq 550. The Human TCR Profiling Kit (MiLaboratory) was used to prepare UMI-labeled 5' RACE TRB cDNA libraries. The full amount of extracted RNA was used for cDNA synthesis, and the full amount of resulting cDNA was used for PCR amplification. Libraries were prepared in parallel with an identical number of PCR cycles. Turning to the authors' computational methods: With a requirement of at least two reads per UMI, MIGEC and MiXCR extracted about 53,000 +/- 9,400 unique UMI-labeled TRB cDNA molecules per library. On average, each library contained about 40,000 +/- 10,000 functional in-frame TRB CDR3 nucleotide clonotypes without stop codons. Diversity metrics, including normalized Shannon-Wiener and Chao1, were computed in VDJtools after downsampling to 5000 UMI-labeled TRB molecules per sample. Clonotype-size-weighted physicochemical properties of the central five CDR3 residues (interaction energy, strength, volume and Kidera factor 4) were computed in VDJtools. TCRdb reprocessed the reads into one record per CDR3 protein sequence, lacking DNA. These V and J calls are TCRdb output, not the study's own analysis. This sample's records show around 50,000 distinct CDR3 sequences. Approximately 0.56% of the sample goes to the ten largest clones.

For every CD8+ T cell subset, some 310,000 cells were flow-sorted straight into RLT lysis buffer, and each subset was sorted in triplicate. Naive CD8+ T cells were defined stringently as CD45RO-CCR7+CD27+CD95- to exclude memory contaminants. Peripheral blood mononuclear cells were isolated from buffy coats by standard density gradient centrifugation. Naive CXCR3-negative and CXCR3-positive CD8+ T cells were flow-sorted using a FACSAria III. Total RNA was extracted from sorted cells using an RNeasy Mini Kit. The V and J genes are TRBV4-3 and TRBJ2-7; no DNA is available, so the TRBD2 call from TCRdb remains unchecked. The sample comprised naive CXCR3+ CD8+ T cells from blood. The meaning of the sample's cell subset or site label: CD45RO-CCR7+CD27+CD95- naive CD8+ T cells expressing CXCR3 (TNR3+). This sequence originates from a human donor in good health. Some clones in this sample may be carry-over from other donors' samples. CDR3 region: CASSQGISGLSSYEQYF.